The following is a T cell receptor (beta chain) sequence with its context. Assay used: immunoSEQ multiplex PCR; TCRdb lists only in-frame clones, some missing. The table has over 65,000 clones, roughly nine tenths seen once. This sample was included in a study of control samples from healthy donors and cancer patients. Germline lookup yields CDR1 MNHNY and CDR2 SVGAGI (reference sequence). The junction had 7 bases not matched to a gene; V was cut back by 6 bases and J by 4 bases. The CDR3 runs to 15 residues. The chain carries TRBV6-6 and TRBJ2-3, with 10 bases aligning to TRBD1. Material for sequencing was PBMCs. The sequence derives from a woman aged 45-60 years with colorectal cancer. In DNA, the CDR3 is TGTGCCAGCAGAACCGCGACAGGGGGCGCAGATACGCAGTATTTT. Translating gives CASRTATGGADTQYF.